This passage covers 32 T cell receptor beta chains from one sample sequenced in a study of cytomegalovirus exposure and HLA in healthy donors (dated by TCRdb to the late 2010s). Receptors were amplified or captured by the immunoSEQ multiplex PCR assay. TCRdb took this table from immuneACCESS and kept in-frame rearrangements with V and J called. Such tables lack part of the clones; where checked against another copy, unresolved V genes explain under half of the gap, and the rest is unexplained. The sample includes about 110,000 clones, with around 95% observed a single time. Roughly 0.67% of the sample belongs to the ten largest clones. Sequenced sample: PBMCs. These receptors were obtained from a woman aged 18-30 years in good health and CMV-seronegative.

This rearrangement joins TRBV7-9 to TRBJ2-3; the D is unclear. From germline, CDR1 is SEHNR and CDR2 FQNEAQ (reference sequence). V shed 5 bases and J shed 1 base, with 10 bases lying between them. This CDR3 region has 14 residues. The DNA of the CDR3 is TGTGCCAGCAGCCCCCGACTTGGCACAGATACGCAGTATTTT. Its protein is CASSPRLGTDTQYF.

This chain joins TRBV6-1 and TRBJ1-2; D might be TRBD1 (6 bases). Trimming took 2 bases from V and 3 from J, leaving 10 bases between them. Germline values: CDR1 MNHNS, CDR2 SASEGT. The CDR3 runs 14 residues. The CDR3 is CASSERYRDYGYTF. CDR3 DNA: TGTGCCAGCAGTGAAAGGTACAGGGACTATGGCTACACCTTC.

V usage is TRBV25-1 and J usage is TRBJ1-1; no clear D. V shed 4 bases and J shed 4 bases, with 4 bases lying between them. Germline V CDR1 and CDR2: MGHDK, SYGVNS. This CDR3 is 11 amino acids long. In DNA form, the CDR3 reads TGTGCCAGCAGTGCGAGCACTGAAGCTTTCTTT. It specifies CASSASTEAFF. Looking up the rest from reference TRBV25-1 and TRBJ1-1 gives the full variable domain: EADIYQTPRYLVIGTGKKITLECSQTMGHDKMYWYQQDPGMELHLIHYSYGVNSTEKGDLSSESTVSRIRTEHFPLTLESARPSHTSQYLCASSASTEAFFGQGTRLTVV.

This sequence joins TRBV6-4 and TRBJ2-1, with 11 bases lining up with TRBD2. The CDR3 length is 16 residues. Trimming took 6 bases from V and 6 from J; bases not matched to a gene: 10. Per germline, CDR1 MRHNA and CDR2 SNTAGT. CDR3 sequence reads: CASSDQPGLAANEQFF. The CDR3 DNA reads as TGTGCCAGCAGCGATCAACCGGGACTAGCGGCCAATGAGCAGTTCTTC.

This clone was seen only once. V and J are TRBV19 and TRBJ2-3; TRBD2 matches at 7 bases. Looked up from germline, CDR1 is LNHDA and CDR2 is SQIVND (reference sequence). This CDR3 has 15 amino acids. Trimming at V came to 1 base and at J to 3 bases, leaving 4 bases not matched to a gene. The CDR3 DNA reads TGTGCCAGTAGTATAGGTCGGACTAGAACAGATACGCAGTATTTT. Amino acids: CASSIGRTRTDTQYF.

V is TRBV7-3 and J is TRBJ2-3; D ambiguous. This CDR3 spans 15 amino acids. Germline V gene sequence: CDR1 SGHTA, CDR2 FQGTGA. V lost 1 base and J lost 2, with 10 bases in between. In nucleotides, the CDR3 is TGTGCCAGCAGCTTAAGACACGGCGTCACAGATACGCAGTATTTT. It yields the protein CASSLRHGVTDTQYF.

This chain links TRBV9 with TRBJ2-1; tentative D call: TRBD1 (6 bases). The CDR3 has 18 amino acids. CDR1 and CDR2 (germline): SGDLS, YYNGEE. Trimming left V 3 bases short and J 8 bases short, with 27 bases between. CDR3 sequence: CASSDRTDDPTLRDEQFF. In nucleotides, the CDR3 is TGTGCCAGCAGCGACCGGACAGACGACCCTACCCTTAGGGATGAGCAGTTCTTC.

The chain carries TRBV10-1 and TRBJ2-7, with TRBD1 matching over 7 bases. V dropped 10 bases and J dropped 5; count of bases not matched to a gene: 14. Germline V gene sequence: CDR1 WNHNN, CDR2 SYGVQD (reference sequence). This CDR3 has 14 residues. The CDR3 DNA follows: TGCGCCACAAGAAACAGGGGAGTACGAAACGAGCAGTACTTC. This gives the protein CATRNRGVRNEQYF.

The rearrangement links TRBV10-2 to TRBJ1-5; D remains ambiguous. The CDR3 is 12 amino acids. In germline, CDR1 is WSHSY, CDR2 SAAADI. V lost 8 bases, J lost 10 bases, and 15 bases lay in between. The CDR3 loop reads CASEAFLEPQHF. The CDR3 coding sequence is TGCGCCAGCGAAGCATTCCTTGAACCCCAGCATTTT.

The chain couples TRBV27 to TRBJ2-7; 9 nucleotides align to TRBD2. The J segment lost 4 bases and the V segment lost 2 bases, leaving 3 bases of the junction unmatched. The CDR3 has 14 amino acids. Germline V gene lookup returns CDR1 MNHEY and CDR2 SMNVEV (reference sequence). This CDR3 reads CASSLSGGPYEQYF. Written as DNA, the CDR3 is TGTGCCAGCAGTTTAAGCGGGGGGCCGTACGAGCAGTACTTC.

The J gene is TRBJ1-1, the V gene TRBV28, with 9 bases aligning to TRBD1. J lost 5 bases, V lost 7 bases, and 8 bases had no gene match. The V gene's germline CDR1 is MDHEN and CDR2 SYDVKM. The CDR3 has 14 residues. The DNA of the CDR3 is TGTGCCAGCAATAACAGGGGGCGGGGGACTGAAGCTTTCTTT. Amino acid sequence: CASNNRGRGTEAFF.

The V gene is TRBV28, the J gene TRBJ2-7; tentative D call: TRBD1 (6 bases). The CDR3 totals 16 residues. Trimming took off 6 bases at V and 7 bases at J, with 25 bases between the two ends. Germline V gives CDR1 MDHEN, CDR2 SYDVKM. This chain's CDR3 is CASRSGTFGNLREQYF. The CDR3 nucleotides are TGTGCCAGCAGGTCCGGGACATTTGGAAACCTACGAGAGCAGTACTTC.

The chain is built from TRBV28 and TRBJ2-1, with 8 bases fitting TRBD2. The CDR3 has 16 amino acids. The trim removed 5 bases at V and 2 bases at J, leaving 8 bases unmatched. Germline loops: CDR1 MDHEN, CDR2 SYDVKM. CDR3 DNA sequence: TGTGCCAGCAGTCTACCCGGGGGGGCCCCCTACAATGAGCAGTTCTTC. Residues: CASSLPGGAPYNEQFF. The whole variable domain, remainder taken from reference TRBV28 and TRBJ2-1, is DVKVTQSSRYLVKRTGEKVFLECVQDMDHENMFWYRQDPGLGLRLIYFSYDVKMKEKGDIPEGYSVSREKKERFSLILESASTNQTSMYLCASSLPGGAPYNEQFFGPGTRLTVL.

This chain uses TRBV2 with TRBJ2-7; TRBD1 might be the D (5 bases). Trimming cost V 7 bases and J 0 bases, with 13 bases left between them. Germline assignment: CDR1 SNHLY and CDR2 FYNNEI. CDR3 length equals 14 residues. DNA for the CDR3: TGTGCCAGCATCCCCGACAGACCCTCCTACGAGCAGTACTTC. It specifies CASIPDRPSYEQYF.

V usage is TRBV30 and J usage is TRBJ1-2; D gene ambiguous. Looked up from germline, CDR1 is GTSNPN and CDR2 is SVGIG (reference sequence). The CDR3 sequence is 16 residues long. V lost 5 bases and J 0 bases, leaving 19 bases between the germline ends. The CDR3 sequence: CAWGIPLGRANYGYTF. In nucleotides, the CDR3 is TGTGCCTGGGGTATTCCACTGGGGAGGGCTAACTATGGCTACACCTTC.

This chain uses TRBV25-1 with TRBJ2-7; possible D gene TRBD2, 5 bases. CDR3 length equals 12 residues. Germline-derived CDR1 and CDR2 are MGHDK and SYGVNS. Trimming stripped 10 bases from V and 3 bases from J, with 13 bases between. DNA of the CDR3: TGTGCCACCTCGGACTTTGTCTACGAGCAGTACTTC. It translates to CATSDFVYEQYF.

The J gene is TRBJ1-2, the V gene TRBV4-3; maybe TRBD1 (6 bases). This CDR3 contains 15 residues. In germline, CDR1 is LGHNA, CDR2 YSLEER. Trimming stripped 0 bases from V and 6 bases from J, with 14 bases between. CDR3: CASSQEGQGFNGYTF. As DNA, the CDR3 is TGCGCCAGCAGCCAAGAGGGCCAGGGGTTCAATGGCTACACCTTC.

The chain joins TRBV6-5 to TRBJ1-2, with a possible D match to TRBD1 (6 bases). CDR1 and CDR2 (germline): MNHEY, SVGAGI. V was shortened by 2 bases and J by 4 bases, with 14 bases between the two germline ends. There are 15 residues in the CDR3. The CDR3 reads CASSYPSRGFYGYTF. The CDR3 region has the DNA TGTGCCAGCAGTTACCCTTCCAGGGGCTTCTATGGCTACACCTTC.

V usage is TRBV7-9 and J usage is TRBJ2-1; D is unresolved. V shed 5 bases and J shed 6 bases, with 17 bases lying between them. CDR3 length equals 15 residues. The germline V gene encodes CDR1 SEHNR and CDR2 FQNEAQ (reference sequence). In DNA, the CDR3 is TGTGCCAGCAGCCCCCGGGTCTGGAGACTCAATGAGCAGTTCTTC. This codes for CASSPRVWRLNEQFF.

The chain uses TRBV5-5 and TRBJ1-4; no clear D. CDR3 length: 15 residues. Germline CDR1 SGHKS, CDR2 YYEKEE (reference sequence). V was clipped by 4 bases and J by 4 bases, with 14 bases between them. The CDR3 region is CASSPRPAYNEKLFF. The CDR3 DNA reads TGTGCCAGCAGCCCCAGGCCGGCGTATAATGAAAAACTGTTTTTT.

The chain is built from TRBV19 and TRBJ2-1; tentatively, D is TRBD1 (6 bases). Germline lookup yields CDR1 LNHDA and CDR2 SQIVND (reference sequence). V shed 0 bases and J shed 8 bases, with 8 bases lying between them. The CDR3 runs 13 residues. This CDR3 is CASSIERGYEQFF. For the CDR3, the DNA is TGTGCCAGTAGTATAGAGAGGGGGTATGAGCAGTTCTTC.

The V call is TRBV5-1, the J call TRBJ1-2; TRBD1 agrees at 7 bases. Germline assignment: CDR1 SGHRS and CDR2 YFSETQ. The CDR3 runs to 14 residues. The ends lost 4 bases at V and 3 bases at J; junction bases unmatched: 6. The CDR3 nucleotides read TGCGCCAGCAGCCCGGGGACAGCCGACTATGGCTACACCTTC. It translates to CASSPGTADYGYTF.

V is TRBV7-8 and J is TRBJ1-1, with 8 nucleotides matching TRBD1. Germline CDR1 SGHVS, CDR2 FQNEAQ. The junction had 6 bases not matched to a gene; V was cut back by 1 base and J by 5 bases. The CDR3 has 15 amino acids. The CDR3 sequence: CASSLDGQGWTEAFF. Written as DNA, the CDR3 is TGTGCCAGCAGCTTAGATGGACAGGGATGGACTGAAGCTTTCTTT.

The V gene is TRBV2, the J gene TRBJ2-1; 7 bases match TRBD1. CDR3 length: 15 amino acids. The trim removed 2 bases at V and 8 bases at J, leaving 9 bases unmatched. The V gene's germline CDR1 is SNHLY and CDR2 FYNNEI. The CDR3 region is CASSETTGSPDEQFF. The CDR3 nucleotides are TGTGCCAGCAGTGAAACGACAGGGTCCCCAGATGAGCAGTTCTTC.

This clone was found once. The chain is built from TRBV4-3 and TRBJ2-7, with 10 bases identical to TRBD1. Trimming removed 1 base from V and 2 bases from J; junction bases left unmatched: 11. The length of the CDR3 is 18 residues. Germline V gives CDR1 LGHNA, CDR2 YSLEER. The CDR3 nucleotides are TGCGCCAGCAGCCAAGGATATCCCGGGACAGGGGTGGCCTACGAGCAGTACTTC. This gives the protein CASSQGYPGTGVAYEQYF.

The V gene is TRBV6-1, the J gene TRBJ1-5; 8 bases are a match to TRBD1. Germline V gene lookup returns CDR1 MNHNS and CDR2 SASEGT. Trimming cost V 4 bases and J 5 bases; bases outside gene matches: 7. The CDR3 extends over 15 amino acids. The CDR3 loop is CASSVVVQGDQPQHF. The DNA for the CDR3 is TGTGCCAGCAGTGTTGTAGTACAGGGGGATCAGCCCCAGCATTTT.

The chain couples TRBV9 to TRBJ2-2; TRBD2 matches 8 bases. Germline loops: CDR1 SGDLS, CDR2 YYNGEE. This CDR3 region has 15 residues. The V segment lost 1 base and the J segment 1 base; nucleotides outside the gene matches: 0. As DNA, the CDR3 is TGTGCCAGCAGCGTAAGCGGGGGGAACACCGGGGAGCTGTTTTTT. Residues: CASSVSGGNTGELFF.

The V and J genes are TRBV4-1 and TRBJ1-3, with 11 bases that match TRBD1. CDR1 and CDR2 from the germline V gene are MGHRA and YSYEKL. The CDR3 has 18 amino acids. The V segment lost 4 bases and the J segment 2 bases; nucleotides outside the gene matches: 10. CDR3 sequence: CASSRPHPGQGAGNTIYF. Written as DNA, the CDR3 is TGCGCCAGCAGCCGACCGCACCCGGGACAGGGGGCTGGAAACACCATATATTTT.

Only one count was recorded for this clone. The chain is built from TRBV27 and TRBJ2-1, with 8 bases matching TRBD1. This CDR3 spans 15 amino acids. Germline-derived CDR1 and CDR2 are MNHEY and SMNVEV (reference sequence). V gave up 6 bases and J gave up 2 bases; unmatched junction bases: 6. The DNA for the CDR3 is TGTGCCAGCAGCCCCGACAGGGGTGCCTACAATGAGCAGTTCTTC. It codes for CASSPDRGAYNEQFF.

The J gene is TRBJ2-5, the V gene TRBV9; TRBD2 matches at 13 bases. V was clipped by 7 bases and J by 2 bases; unmatched bases: 5. The CDR3 runs to 15 residues. Germline V CDR1 and CDR2: SGDLS, YYNGEE. The CDR3 protein is CASGTSGVLQETQYF. The CDR3 coding sequence is TGTGCCAGCGGGACTAGCGGGGTATTACAAGAGACCCAGTACTTC.

The chain uses TRBV6-5 and TRBJ2-1; 8 nucleotides match TRBD2. CDR1 and CDR2 from the germline V gene are MNHEY and SVGAGI. J gave up 4 bases and V 6 bases, and 2 bases lay outside the gene matches. The CDR3 length is 13 residues. The CDR3, as DNA: TGTGCCAGCAGAAGCGGGGGATACAATGAGCAGTTCTTC. Protein product: CASRSGGYNEQFF.

The chain links TRBV7-9 to TRBJ1-6, with TRBD1 matching over 7 bases. Germline loops: CDR1 SEHNR, CDR2 FQNEAQ (reference sequence). The CDR3 has 15 residues. V was pared by 5 bases and J by 10 bases, with 11 bases of the junction left unmatched. CDR3 sequence reads: CASSRTDRAHSPLHF. CDR3 nucleotide sequence: TGTGCCAGCAGCCGCACAGACAGGGCCCACTCACCCCTCCACTTT.